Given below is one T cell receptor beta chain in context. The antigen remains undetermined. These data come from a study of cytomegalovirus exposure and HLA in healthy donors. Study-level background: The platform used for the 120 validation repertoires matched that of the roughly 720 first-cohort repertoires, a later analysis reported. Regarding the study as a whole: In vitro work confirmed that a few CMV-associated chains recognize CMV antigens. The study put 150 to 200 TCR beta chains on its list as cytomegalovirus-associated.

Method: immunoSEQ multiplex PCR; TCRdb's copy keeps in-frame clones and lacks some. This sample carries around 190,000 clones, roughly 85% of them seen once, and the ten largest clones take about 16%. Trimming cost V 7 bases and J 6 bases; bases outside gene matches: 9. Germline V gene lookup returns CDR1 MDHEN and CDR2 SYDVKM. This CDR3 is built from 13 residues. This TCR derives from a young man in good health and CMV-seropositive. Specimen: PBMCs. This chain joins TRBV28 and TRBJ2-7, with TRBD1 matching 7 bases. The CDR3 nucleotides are TGTGCCAGCACTCCGGGACAGTTAGGCGAGCAGTACTTC. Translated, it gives CASTPGQLGEQYF.